Following are 10 T cell receptor beta chains from one sample sequenced in a study of cytomegalovirus exposure and HLA in healthy donors. PCR used 60 Vbeta primers and 13 Jbeta primers. Method: immunoSEQ multiplex PCR; TCRdb's copy keeps in-frame clones and lacks some. Here the sample spans 150,000 to 200,000 clones, about four fifths being singletons. Sequenced sample: PBMCs. The receptor source for this set is a man aged 18 to 35 in good health and CMV-seronegative.

The chain couples TRBV11-3 to TRBJ2-3; D call uncertain. Germline-derived CDR1 and CDR2 are SGHNT and YENEEA. The CDR3 covers 13 residues. Trimming removed 0 bases from V and 4 bases from J, with 5 bases in between. For the CDR3, the DNA is TGTGCCAGCAGCTTAGAAACTCCAGATACGCAGTATTTT. Translation: CASSLETPDTQYF.

The rearrangement joins TRBV7-2 to TRBJ2-5; possible D gene TRBD2, 6 bases. There are 13 residues in the CDR3. Germline loops: CDR1 SGHTA, CDR2 FQGNSA. Trimming removed 6 bases from V and 3 bases from J, with 11 bases in between. In DNA form, the CDR3 reads TGTGCCAGCAGTTGGGGGGAGGAAGAGACCCAGTACTTC. This codes for CASSWGEEETQYF.

This clone was recorded once. V and J are TRBV25-1 and TRBJ1-2; 8 bases map to TRBD1. Trimming took 1 base from V and 4 from J; bases not matched to a gene: 11. Germline-derived CDR1 and CDR2 are MGHDK and SYGVNS. The CDR3 extends over 17 amino acids. CDR3 in amino acids: CASSESVRGLFSYGYTF. CDR3 DNA sequence: TGTGCCAGCAGTGAATCGGTCAGGGGGCTATTCAGCTATGGCTACACCTTC.

This chain connects TRBV5-1 to TRBJ2-2; D is ambiguous. Germline V gene lookup returns CDR1 SGHRS and CDR2 YFSETQ. The CDR3 extends over 14 amino acids. Trimming cost V 0 bases and J 2 bases, with 5 bases left between them. For the CDR3, the DNA is TGCGCCAGCAGCTTGGGCGGTAACACCGGGGAGCTGTTTTTT. Protein product: CASSLGGNTGELFF. Full variable domain (missing parts from reference TRBV5-1 and TRBJ2-2): KAGVTQTPRYLIKTRGQQVTLSCSPISGHRSVSWYQQTPGQGLQFLFEYFSETQRNKGNFPGRFSGRQFSNSRSEMNVSTLELGDSALYLCASSLGGNTGELFFGEGSRLTVL.

The rearrangement links TRBV4-1 to TRBJ1-1; the match to TRBD1 covers 7 bases. This CDR3 contains 17 residues. Trimming removed 0 bases from V and 1 base from J; junction bases left unmatched: 8. Germline values: CDR1 MGHRA, CDR2 YSYEKL. CDR3 amino acids: CASSQEPIGTANTEAFF. In DNA form, the CDR3 reads TGCGCCAGCAGCCAAGAACCCATCGGGACAGCGAACACTGAAGCTTTCTTT.

The chain has TRBV28 and TRBJ2-3; 13 bases match TRBD2. V lost 5 bases and J lost 4; bases outside the gene matches: 9. This CDR3 is 17 amino acids long. Per germline, CDR1 MDHEN and CDR2 SYDVKM. The CDR3 region is CASSAQTSGRFSDTQYF. In DNA, the CDR3 is TGTGCCAGCAGTGCCCAGACTAGCGGGAGGTTTTCAGATACGCAGTATTTT. Looking up the rest from reference TRBV28 and TRBJ2-3 gives the full variable domain: DVKVTQSSRYLVKRTGEKVFLECVQDMDHENMFWYRQDPGLGLRLIYFSYDVKMKEKGDIPEGYSVSREKKERFSLILESASTNQTSMYLCASSAQTSGRFSDTQYFGPGTRLTVL.

In its sample, this clone was seen once. V is TRBV28 and J is TRBJ1-2; 7 bases map to TRBD1. The CDR3 loop spans 14 amino acids. Germline V gene sequence: CDR1 MDHEN, CDR2 SYDVKM. The trim removed 5 bases at V and 2 bases at J, leaving 5 bases unmatched. DNA of the CDR3: TGTGCCAGCAGTCGACAGGGCATGAACTATGGCTACACCTTC. Amino acids: CASSRQGMNYGYTF.

The genes are TRBV9 and TRBJ2-1, with a tentative D call TRBD1 (5 bases). The germline V gene encodes CDR1 SGDLS and CDR2 YYNGEE. The ends were cut back, 4 bases at V and 0 bases at J, with 14 bases in the middle. The CDR3 has 16 residues. CDR3 amino acids: CASSQHRRGSYNEQFF. The CDR3 DNA follows: TGTGCCAGCAGCCAACACCGAAGGGGCTCCTACAATGAGCAGTTCTTC.

The chain couples TRBV25-1 to TRBJ2-3; a possible D gene is TRBD1 (7 bases). The germline V gene encodes CDR1 MGHDK and CDR2 SYGVNS. The CDR3 length is 15 residues. With 6 bases removed from V and 5 bases from J, the gap between germline ends came to 18 bases. The CDR3 DNA sequence: TGTGCCAGCAGGTTCAGGGGGGAGTTAGGAGATACGCAGTATTTT. Protein product: CASRFRGELGDTQYF.

This chain connects TRBV27 to TRBJ1-2, with 7 bases matching TRBD1. The CDR3 loop spans 15 amino acids. Germline V gene lookup returns CDR1 MNHEY and CDR2 SMNVEV (reference sequence). V shed 3 bases, J shed 5 bases, and the junction held 9 bases outside the gene matches. CDR3 region: CASSLQGQPLYGYTF. CDR3 nucleotide sequence: TGTGCCAGCAGTTTGCAGGGACAGCCTCTATATGGCTACACCTTC.